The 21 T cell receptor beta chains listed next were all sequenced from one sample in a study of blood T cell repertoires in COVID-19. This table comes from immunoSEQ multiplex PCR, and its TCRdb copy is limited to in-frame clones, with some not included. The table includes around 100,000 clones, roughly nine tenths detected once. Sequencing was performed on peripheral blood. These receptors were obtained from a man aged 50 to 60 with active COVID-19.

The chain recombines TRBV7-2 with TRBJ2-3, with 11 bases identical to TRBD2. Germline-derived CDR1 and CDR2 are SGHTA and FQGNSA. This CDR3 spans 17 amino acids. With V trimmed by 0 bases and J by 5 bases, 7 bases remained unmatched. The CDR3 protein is CASSLASLAGARDTQYF. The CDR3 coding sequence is TGTGCCAGCAGCTTAGCCTCACTAGCGGGGGCCAGAGATACGCAGTATTTT.

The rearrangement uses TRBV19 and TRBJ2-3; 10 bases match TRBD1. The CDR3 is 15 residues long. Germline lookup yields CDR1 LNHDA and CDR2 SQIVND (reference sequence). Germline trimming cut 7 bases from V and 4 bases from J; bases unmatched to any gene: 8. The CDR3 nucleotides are TGTGCCAGTAAACGGGGGACAGGGGTATCAGATACGCAGTATTTT. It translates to CASKRGTGVSDTQYF.

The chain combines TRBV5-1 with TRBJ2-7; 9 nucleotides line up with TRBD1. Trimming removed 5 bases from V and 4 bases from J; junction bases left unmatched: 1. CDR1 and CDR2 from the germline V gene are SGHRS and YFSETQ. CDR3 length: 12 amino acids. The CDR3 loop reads CASSGTGYEQYF. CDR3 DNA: TGCGCCAGCAGTGGGACAGGGTACGAGCAGTACTTC.

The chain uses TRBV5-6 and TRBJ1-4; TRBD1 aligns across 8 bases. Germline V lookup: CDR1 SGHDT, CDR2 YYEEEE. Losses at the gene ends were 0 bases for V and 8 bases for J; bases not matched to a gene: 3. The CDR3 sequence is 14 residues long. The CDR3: CASSLGTGQEKLFF. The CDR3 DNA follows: TGTGCCAGCAGCTTGGGGACAGGGCAGGAAAAACTGTTTTTT.

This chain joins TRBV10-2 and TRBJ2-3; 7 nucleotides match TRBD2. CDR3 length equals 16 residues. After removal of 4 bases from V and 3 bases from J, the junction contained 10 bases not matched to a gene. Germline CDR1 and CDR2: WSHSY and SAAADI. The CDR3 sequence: CASSVTNRGETDTQYF. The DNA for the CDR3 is TGCGCCAGCAGTGTTACCAATCGGGGGGAGACAGATACGCAGTATTTT.

The CDR3 region is CATSAASSGVRNEQYF. For the CDR3, the DNA is TGTGCCACCAGCGCCGCGAGTAGCGGGGTGAGGAACGAGCAGTACTTC. This chain joins TRBV15 and TRBJ2-7; 8 positions agree with TRBD2. The CDR3 loop spans 16 amino acids. Losses at the gene ends were 5 bases for V and 5 bases for J; bases not matched to a gene: 14. Germline values: CDR1 LNHNV, CDR2 YYDKDF (reference sequence).

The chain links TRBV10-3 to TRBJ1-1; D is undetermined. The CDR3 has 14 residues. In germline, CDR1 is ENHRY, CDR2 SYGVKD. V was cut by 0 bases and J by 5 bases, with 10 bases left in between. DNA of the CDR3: TGTGCCATCAGTGAGTCGAATCGAGGGACTGAAGCTTTCTTT. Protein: CAISESNRGTEAFF.

CDR3 bases: TGTGCCAGTACTGATACAGGGGCCAGCTCTGGAAACACCATATATTTT. It encodes CASTDTGASSGNTIYF. This chain connects TRBV19 to TRBJ1-3; 7 nucleotides line up with TRBD1. The ends lost 7 bases at V and 0 bases at J; junction bases unmatched: 9. The germline gives CDR1 LNHDA, CDR2 SQIVND (reference sequence). This CDR3 spans 16 amino acids. Based on the CDR3 plus reference TRBV19 and TRBJ1-3, the full variable domain is DGGITQSPKYLFRKEGQNVTLSCEQNLNHDAMYWYRQDPGQGLRLIYYSQIVNDFQKGDIAEGYSVSREKKESFPLTVTSAQKNPTAFYLCASTDTGASSGNTIYFGEGSWLTVV.

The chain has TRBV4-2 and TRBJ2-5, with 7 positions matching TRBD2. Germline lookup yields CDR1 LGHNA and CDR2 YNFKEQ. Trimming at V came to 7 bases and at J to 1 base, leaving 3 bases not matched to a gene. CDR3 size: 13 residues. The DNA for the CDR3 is TGTGCCAGCATGGGGGGGTCCCAAGAGACCCAGTACTTC. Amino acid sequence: CASMGGSQETQYF.

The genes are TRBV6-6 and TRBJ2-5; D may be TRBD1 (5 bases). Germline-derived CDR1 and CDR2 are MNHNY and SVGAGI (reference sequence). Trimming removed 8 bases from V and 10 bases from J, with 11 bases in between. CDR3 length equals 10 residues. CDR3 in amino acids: CASGQGVQYF. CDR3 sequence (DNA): TGTGCCAGCGGGCAGGGTGTCCAGTACTTC.

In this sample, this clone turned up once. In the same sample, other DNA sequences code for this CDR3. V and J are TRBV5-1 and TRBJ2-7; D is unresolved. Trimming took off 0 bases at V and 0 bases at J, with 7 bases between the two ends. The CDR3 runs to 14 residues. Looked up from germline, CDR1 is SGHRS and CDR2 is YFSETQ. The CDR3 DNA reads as TGCGCCAGCAGCTTGGTGCCGGGCTCCTACGAGCAGTACTTC. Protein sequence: CASSLVPGSYEQYF. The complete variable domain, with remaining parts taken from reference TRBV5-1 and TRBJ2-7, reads KAGVTQTPRYLIKTRGQQVTLSCSPISGHRSVSWYQQTPGQGLQFLFEYFSETQRNKGNFPGRFSGRQFSNSRSEMNVSTLELGDSALYLCASSLVPGSYEQYFGPGTRLTVT.

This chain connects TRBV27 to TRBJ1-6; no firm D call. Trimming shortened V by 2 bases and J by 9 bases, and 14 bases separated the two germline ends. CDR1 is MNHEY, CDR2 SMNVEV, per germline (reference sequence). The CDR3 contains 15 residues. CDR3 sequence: CASSLRGASGSPLHF. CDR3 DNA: TGTGCCAGCAGTTTACGGGGTGCCTCGGGTTCACCCCTCCACTTT.

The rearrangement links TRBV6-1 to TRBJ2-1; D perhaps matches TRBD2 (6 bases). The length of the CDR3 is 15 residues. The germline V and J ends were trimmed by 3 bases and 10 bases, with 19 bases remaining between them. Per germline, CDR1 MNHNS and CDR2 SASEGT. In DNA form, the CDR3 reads TGTGCCAGCAGTGATGGCCAAGTCCTGGGGAGGGAGCAGTTCTTC. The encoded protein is CASSDGQVLGREQFF.

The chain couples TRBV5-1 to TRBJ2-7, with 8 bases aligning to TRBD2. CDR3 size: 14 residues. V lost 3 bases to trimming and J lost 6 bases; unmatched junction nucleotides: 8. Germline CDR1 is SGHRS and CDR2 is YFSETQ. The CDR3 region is CASSWSGGAREQYF. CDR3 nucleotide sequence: TGCGCCAGCAGCTGGTCCGGGGGGGCGCGCGAGCAGTACTTC. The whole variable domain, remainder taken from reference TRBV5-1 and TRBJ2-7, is KAGVTQTPRYLIKTRGQQVTLSCSPISGHRSVSWYQQTPGQGLQFLFEYFSETQRNKGNFPGRFSGRQFSNSRSEMNVSTLELGDSALYLCASSWSGGAREQYFGPGTRLTVT.

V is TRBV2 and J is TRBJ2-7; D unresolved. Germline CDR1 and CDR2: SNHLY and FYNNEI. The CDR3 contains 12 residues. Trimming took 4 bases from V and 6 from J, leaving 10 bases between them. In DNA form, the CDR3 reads TGTGCCAGCAGTGTGGCAGTTCCCGAGCAGTACTTC. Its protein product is CASSVAVPEQYF.

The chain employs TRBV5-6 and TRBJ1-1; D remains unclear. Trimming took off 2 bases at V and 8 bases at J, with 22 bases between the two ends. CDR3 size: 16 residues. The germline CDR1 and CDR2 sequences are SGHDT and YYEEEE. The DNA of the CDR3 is TGTGCCAGCAGCTTATCGGTCGGGATTAAGATCTGGGAAGCTTTCTTT. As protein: CASSLSVGIKIWEAFF.

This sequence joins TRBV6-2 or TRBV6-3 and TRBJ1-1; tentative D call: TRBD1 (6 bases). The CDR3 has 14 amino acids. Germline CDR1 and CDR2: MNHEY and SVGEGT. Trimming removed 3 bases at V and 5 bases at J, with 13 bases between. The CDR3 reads CASSYIGQGTEAFF. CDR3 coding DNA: TGTGCCAGCAGTTATATTGGGCAGGGGACTGAAGCTTTCTTT.

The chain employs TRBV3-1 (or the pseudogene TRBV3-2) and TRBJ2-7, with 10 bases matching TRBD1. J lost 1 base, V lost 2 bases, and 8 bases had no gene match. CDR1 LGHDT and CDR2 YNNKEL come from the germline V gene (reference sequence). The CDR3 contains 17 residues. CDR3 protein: CASSQRQGARGSYEQYF. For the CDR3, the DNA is TGTGCCAGCAGCCAAAGACAGGGGGCAAGAGGATCCTACGAGCAGTACTTC.

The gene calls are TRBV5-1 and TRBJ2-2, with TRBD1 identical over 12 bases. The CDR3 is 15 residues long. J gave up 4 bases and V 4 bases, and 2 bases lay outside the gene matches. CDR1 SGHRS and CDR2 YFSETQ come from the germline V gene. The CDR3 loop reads CASSMGQGATGELFF. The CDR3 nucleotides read TGCGCCAGCAGCATGGGACAGGGGGCCACCGGGGAGCTGTTTTTT. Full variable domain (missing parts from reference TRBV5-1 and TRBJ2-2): KAGVTQTPRYLIKTRGQQVTLSCSPISGHRSVSWYQQTPGQGLQFLFEYFSETQRNKGNFPGRFSGRQFSNSRSEMNVSTLELGDSALYLCASSMGQGATGELFFGEGSRLTVL.

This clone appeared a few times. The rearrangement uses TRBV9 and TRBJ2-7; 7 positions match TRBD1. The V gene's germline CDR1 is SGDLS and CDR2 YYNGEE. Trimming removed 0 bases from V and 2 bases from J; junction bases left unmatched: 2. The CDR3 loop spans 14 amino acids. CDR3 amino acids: CASSVEGQTYEQYF. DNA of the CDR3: TGTGCCAGCAGCGTAGAGGGACAGACCTACGAGCAGTACTTC.

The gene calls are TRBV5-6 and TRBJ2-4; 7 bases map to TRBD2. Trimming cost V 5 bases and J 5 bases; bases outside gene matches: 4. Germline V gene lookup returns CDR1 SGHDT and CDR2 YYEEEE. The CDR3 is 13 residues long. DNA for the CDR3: TGTGCCAGCAGAGGCCGGGGGGAAAACATTCAGTACTTC. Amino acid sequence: CASRGRGENIQYF.